Listed here is a single TCR beta chain. This clone was observed a single time. Its antigen target is currently unknown. One base away there is no much larger clone; base qualities are not given. The data are from a study of cytomegalovirus exposure and HLA in healthy donors (dated by TCRdb to 2016 to 2017). As for the study more broadly: An earlier analysis of several hundred of the donors reported about 300 Gb of sequence data and some 110 million unique TCR beta sequences obtained from 180 million or so T cells. An early release that covered several hundred HLA-typed donors contained about 300 gigabases of sequencing data and tens of millions of unique TCR sequences. Of the roughly 400 genotyped donors, approximately 82% fell in the genetic ancestry cluster associated with self-reported Caucasian donors. The study aimed to test whether cataloging public T cell receptors could reveal signatures of past pathogen exposure. Using immunosequencing, the study profiled T cell repertoires from fewer than 700 subjects and related those repertoires to cytomegalovirus serostatus. In addition to the first cohort of around 670 subjects, a separate validation cohort of 120 different subjects was used. To predict cytomegalovirus infection status, the study brought together high-throughput TCR immunosequencing, statistical association of individual TCRs with disease status, and machine learning. A later analysis re-examined previously published TCR beta repertoires from roughly 720 donors and added high-resolution HLA genotyping to investigate patterns of TCR occurrence. The later analysis used no new phenotypic data to find candidate immune exposures, relying instead on TCR beta sequences and their occurrence across donors. In an earlier analysis of over 550 of the donors, high-throughput TCR beta sequencing was used to judge whether each TCR beta V gene segment behaved as functional or pseudogenic. Donor age, sex, ethnicity and CMV serostatus were collected together with the repertoire data. A later genetic analysis took genome-wide SNP genotypes for about three fifths of the roughly 670 donors and used that subset as a discovery cohort. All discovery cohort repertoires had been generated using a single sequencing platform. Class I and class II HLA loci were covered by the typing at four-digit resolution. Typing coverage differed by locus: A, B, C, DRB1 and DQB1 were typed in about 620-630 donors, DQA1 in 522, DPA1 in some 600, and DPB1 in roughly 450. A handful of DR-DQ haplotypes were treated as single units for association and clustering because of strong linkage in the cohort. Among roughly 400 genotyped donors of the cohort, an average of around 240,000 unique TCR beta nucleotide sequences were sequenced per donor, about a sixth of them non-productive.

Library method: the immunoSEQ multiplex PCR assay. For the multiplex PCR, a mixture combining 60 forward primers for TCR Vbeta segments and 13 reverse primers for TCR Jbeta segments was used. A multiplex PCR assay on genomic DNA amplified the CDR3 region of rearranged TCR beta genes. The Illumina HiSeq System was used to sequence the amplified TCR beta libraries as 87-base-pair reads. The authors' analysis ran thus. Across the 666 repertoires, a later analysis counted around 80 million unique TCR beta chains, around 10 million of which were shared by at least two donors. Raw reads were error-corrected and collapsed into unique sequences by a nearest-neighbor algorithm in which closely related sequences were merged to remove PCR and sequencing errors. To assign V, D and J gene segments, CDR3 sequences were aligned to IMGT reference sequences. Each retained sequence needed at least a six-nucleotide match to both a V gene segment and a J gene segment. Rearrangements were classified as productive when the CDR3 lacked stop codons and remained in frame with V and J, and all other rearrangements were classified as non-productive. Following IMGT convention, CDR3 was defined as the stretch from the second conserved V-encoded cysteine to the conserved J-encoded phenylalanine. In an earlier analysis of around 640 of the donors, sequences lacking an unambiguous match to a single V gene segment were excluded. In an earlier analysis of 587 of the donors, a V segment was called functional when productive rearrangements were above 56.7%, and segregating when the standard deviation between donors exceeded 5%. To diagnose cytomegalovirus status from the catalog of TCR beta chain sequences, a statistical classification framework was built. In a later analysis, V and J genes were assigned by comparing TCR nucleotide sequences against IMGT/GENE-DB human TR gene sequences. A later analysis assigned CDR3 sequences and most-parsimonious VDJ recombination scenarios with the TCRdist pipeline. In a later analysis, each TCR beta chain was defined by its CDR3 amino acid sequence together with its V-gene family, and reads lacking a unique V-gene family were excluded. A later analysis removed 592 highly shared, low-generation-probability nucleotide sequences to deal with suspected cross-contamination and a sequencing artifact. In a later analysis, a clonal expansion index for each public chain was calculated from normalized within-repertoire ranks of inferred template counts. A later analysis computed generation probabilities with a VDJ recombination model fitted to out-of-frame rearrangements, and checked the results against IGoR. Hypergeometric tests were used in a later analysis to score TCR-TCR, TCR-HLA and TCR-CMV co-occurrence, with a repertoire-size bias correction applied to the TCR pairs. In a later analysis, false discovery rates were estimated by permuting HLA or CMV assignments 20 times. In a later analysis, co-occurring TCRs were grouped with DBSCAN, and TCRdist sequence similarity was added when clustering was performed within HLA-allele-positive subsets. Repertoires with fewer than 30,000 or more than 120,000 public chains, plus five repertoires with anomalous nucleotide sharing, were excluded from co-occurrence clustering. TCRdb carries this immuneACCESS record with in-frame sequences only. Its versions omit some clonotypes, under half of them owing to an unresolved V gene in the studies checked, with the rest unexplained. For V, J and clone size, that table is used; D and trimming come from the DNA. This sample holds over 80,000 clones; roughly four fifths were observed only once. Nearly 3.5% of the sample is in the top ten clones.

In total, roughly 670 healthy bone marrow donors made up the cohort. Cohort members were all nominally healthy when sampled, although unrecorded immune exposures were likely present. The donor tested CMV seropositive and was one of the 289 seropositive cohort members. A peripheral blood sample was provided by each donor, and peripheral blood mononuclear cells were used for TCR beta sequencing. The Qiagen DNeasy Blood Extraction Kit was used to extract genomic DNA from the blood cell samples. Results and caveats for the whole study, not just this receptor: According to a later analysis, most CMV-associated TCR beta chains appeared to be HLA-restricted, and the HLA associations seemed to be driven largely by CMV exposure. Correlated functional status among segregating V segments might reflect linkage disequilibrium, but an unknown experimental factor could not be ruled out. According to a later genetic analysis, donors in an Asian-associated ancestry cluster had fewer N-insertions in productive TCRs than the approximately 650-donor mean. According to a later analysis, parvovirus B19, influenza, CMV and Epstein-Barr virus appeared linked to several top co-occurrence clusters. Most TCR sequences were observed very rarely across donors, whereas some public TCRs were present in many individuals. A further reported finding was that TCR beta sequences accurately predicted the HLA-A and HLA-B alleles for most subjects in the first cohort. Because counts were too low, seventeen rarely observed V segments, including chromosome 9 orphons, were left out of the earlier analysis of a few hundred of the donors. In an earlier analysis of about 540 of the donors, most TCR beta V segments were observed in productive rearrangements about 87% or about 30% of the time, broadly matching IMGT annotations. A later analysis associated roughly 17,000 TCR beta sequences with specific HLA alleles at a false discovery rate of 0.05. This cohort had only TCR beta chains sequenced, and the lack of alpha or paired-chain data limited which features could be detected. When HLA alleles, especially DR and DQ, strongly co-occurred, attributing TCR associations to individual alleles was difficult. Sequencing depth was assumed to be roughly uniform across donors in the presence/absence analyses, though that assumption may not hold. The study gave a list of more than 150 TCR beta chains associated with cytomegalovirus. The sequencing pipeline was judged likely to have produced a cluster of highly shared sequence variants as a technical artifact. A later analysis found that TCR association rates varied across HLA loci, with DRB1 alleles showing the most associated TCRs and HLA-C alleles the fewest. Cytomegalovirus status was reported to be diagnosed by the classifier with high specificity and sensitivity in both the original and validation cohorts. In vitro tests confirmed that a few of the cytomegalovirus-associated TCR beta chains recognize cytomegalovirus antigens. Because the 87-base-pair reads could not distinguish some IMGT-functional V segments, including TRBV6-2 and TRBV6-3, those segments were excluded. CMV serostatus was the only immune exposure information available for the cohort. In a later analysis, HLA-associated TCR beta chains showed more clonal expansion and lower generation probabilities than non-associated chains that were equally common. Because some donors lacked HLA typing at each locus, the association tests relied only on the typed subset. It was suggested by the authors that the approach could potentially be generalized to other disease states and immunological phenotypes. An association between a missense DCLRE1C variant and V-gene and J-gene trimming of TCR beta chains was found in a later genetic analysis and replicated in an independent cohort.

The CDR3 goes from the cysteine to the phenylalanine over 15 residues. Only the CDR3 portion is preserved as DNA: 45 bases, with reading frame beginning at the first base. Looking up the germline V gene (reference sequence) yields CDR1 SGHNT and CDR2 YYREEE. At the junction V is shortened by 4 bases and J by 5 bases, with 19 bases in between. The receptor's source is a man aged 25-40 years in good health and CMV-seropositive. The sample consisted of PBMCs. The rearrangement joined TRBV5-4 to TRBJ2-7; possibly the D gene is TRBD2, per 6 matching bases. The DNA is as follows: TGTGCCAGCAGCAACGGCGGGGCCCTCCTGAACGAGCAGTACTTC. Its protein is CASSNGGALLNEQYF.